This is a list of T cell receptor beta chains from one sample in a study of regulatory T cells in long-lasting Graves disease. TCRdb re-called the multiplex PCR reads with MiXCR, one entry per CDR3 protein. The sample lists fewer than 650,000 distinct CDR3 sequences, about 15% occurring once. These same records also appear under a second study, on T cells in Graves' hyperthyroidism and ophthalmopathy.

The specimen was peripheral blood mononuclear cells (PBMCs), collected at new diagnosis, from a patient treated with antithyroid drugs. The source is a man between 18 and 35 years old with Graves disease. CDR3s leave out the opening cysteine and the closing phenylalanine or tryptophan. The order of the fields is J gene, V gene, CDR3 protein.

j_gene: NA
v_gene: TRBV15
CDR3aa: ATSRDKGTVETQY

j_gene: TRBJ2-3
v_gene: TRBV27
CDR3aa: ASREGQFDTDTQY

j_gene: TRBJ2-5
v_gene: TRBV2
CDR3aa: ASGPVQETQY

j_gene: TRBJ1-1
v_gene: TRBV6-1
CDR3aa: ASSEYPGGDENTEAF

j_gene: TRBJ2-7
v_gene: TRBV29-1
CDR3aa: SVTGQTYEQY

j_gene: TRBJ2-1
v_gene: TRBV5-1
CDR3aa: ASYGTGDYNEQF

j_gene: TRBJ1-5
v_gene: TRBV20-1
CDR3aa: SAQRGAPEQPQH

j_gene: TRBJ2-7
v_gene: TRBV27
CDR3aa: ASTSAEPSKSSSYEQY

j_gene: TRBJ1-4
v_gene: TRBV20-1
CDR3aa: SARDRVTEKLF

j_gene: TRBJ1-6
v_gene: TRBV6-5
CDR3aa: ASSLTGQIHSPLH

j_gene: TRBJ2-3
v_gene: TRBV19
CDR3aa: ASTDRVGTDTQY

j_gene: TRBJ1-1
v_gene: TRBV27
CDR3aa: ASSSGTSTEAF

j_gene: TRBJ1-1
v_gene: TRBV7-9
CDR3aa: ASSLAGTLNTEAF

j_gene: TRBJ1-4
v_gene: TRBV30
CDR3aa: AWSAGTGYNEKLF

j_gene: TRBJ2-3
v_gene: TRBV20-1
CDR3aa: SARPFMEGLDTQY

j_gene: TRBJ2-7
v_gene: TRBV2
CDR3aa: ASSEMVAAYEQY

j_gene: TRBJ2-3
v_gene: TRBV30
CDR3aa: AWGRRADTQY

j_gene: TRBJ2-1
v_gene: TRBV20-1
CDR3aa: SAWTSGKPVNEQF

j_gene: TRBJ1-2
v_gene: TRBV7-9
CDR3aa: ASSLVEDYGYT

j_gene: TRBJ2-5
v_gene: TRBV3-1
CDR3aa: ARSPFEETQY

j_gene: TRBJ2-5
v_gene: TRBV11-2
CDR3aa: ATRAGGQETQY

j_gene: TRBJ2-3
v_gene: TRBV27
CDR3aa: ASWLERGTDTQY

j_gene: TRBJ2-3
v_gene: TRBV3-1
CDR3aa: ASSQGDTSTDTQY

j_gene: TRBJ2-1
v_gene: TRBV20-1
CDR3aa: SARADSYNEQF

j_gene: TRBJ2-7
v_gene: TRBV12-3/TRBV12-4
CDR3aa: ASSPTGFREQY

j_gene: NA
v_gene: TRBV30
CDR3aa: AWRAGGETQY

j_gene: TRBJ2-5
v_gene: TRBV20-1
CDR3aa: SARVGRAEETQY

j_gene: TRBJ1-2
v_gene: TRBV6-5
CDR3aa: ASSYSGYSYGYT

j_gene: TRBJ2-1
v_gene: TRBV5-1
CDR3aa: ASSLILGSSYNEQF

j_gene: TRBJ2-1
v_gene: TRBV12-3/TRBV12-4
CDR3aa: ASSHRIHQGEQF

j_gene: TRBJ2-5
v_gene: TRBV12-3/TRBV12-4
CDR3aa: ASSLTLFAETQY

j_gene: TRBJ1-1
v_gene: TRBV18
CDR3aa: ASSPGHTNTEAF

j_gene: TRBJ2-1
v_gene: TRBV28
CDR3aa: ASSLGRGQGLYNEQF

j_gene: TRBJ2-1
v_gene: TRBV20-1
CDR3aa: SAPGGSGRVYEQF

j_gene: TRBJ2-5
v_gene: TRBV20-1
CDR3aa: SAQRGQGRETQY

j_gene: TRBJ1-6
v_gene: TRBV5-1
CDR3aa: ASSPGGGINSPLH

j_gene: TRBJ2-7
v_gene: TRBV4-1
CDR3aa: ASSQQYRGPYEQY

j_gene: TRBJ2-5
v_gene: TRBV11-3
CDR3aa: ASSFSGREETQY

j_gene: TRBJ1-2
v_gene: TRBV24-1
CDR3aa: ATSDSRQGAFGYT

j_gene: TRBJ2-3
v_gene: TRBV4-1
CDR3aa: ASSRRYGTSTDTQY

j_gene: TRBJ2-2
v_gene: TRBV19
CDR3aa: ASSIAARLAGGTGELF

j_gene: TRBJ2-7
v_gene: TRBV7-9
CDR3aa: ASGTLGQNYEQY

j_gene: TRBJ1-2
v_gene: TRBV7-9
CDR3aa: ASSSPRPYGYT

j_gene: TRBJ2-7
v_gene: TRBV2
CDR3aa: ASRPGTGFEEQY

j_gene: TRBJ1-2
v_gene: TRBV20-1
CDR3aa: SANSYGYT

j_gene: TRBJ2-7
v_gene: TRBV7-8
CDR3aa: ASSPSSPQLAGEQY

j_gene: TRBJ1-2
v_gene: TRBV30
CDR3aa: AWSRNRGDGYT

j_gene: TRBJ1-2
v_gene: TRBV10-1
CDR3aa: ASSEHRWYGYT

j_gene: TRBJ2-2
v_gene: TRBV5-1
CDR3aa: ASRLSGSTTGELF